Each of the 5 T cell receptor beta chains below was sequenced from the same sample in a study of vaccination and CD4 T cells after COVID-19. No antigens are known for them. Noted treatment: approximately nine-day PBMC culture with coronavirus spike peptide pools or control peptides (ViraFEST assay). Cultured CD4+ T cell DNA underwent sequencing with the Oncomine TCR Beta short-read assay. In TCRdb, the PCR reads were re-called with MiXCR into one record per CDR3 protein. The table has approximately 17,000 distinct CDR3 sequences, approximately 70% seen once; the top ten hold roughly a sixth. Sequenced input: CD4+ T cells from blood, cultured in vitro. These receptors all come from a human donor who had recovered from COVID-19.

The chain joins TRBV6-1 to TRBJ2-7; 9 bases match TRBD1. V lost 8 bases to trimming and J lost 4 bases; unmatched junction nucleotides: 6. The CDR3 length is 13 residues. Germline lookup yields CDR1 MNHNS and CDR2 SASEGT. The CDR3 here is CASGRDRDYEQYF. DNA for the CDR3: TGTGCCAGCGGCCGGGACAGGGATTACGAGCAGTACTTC.

The chain joins TRBV18 to TRBJ2-7; tentative D call: TRBD2 (6 bases). Trimming left V 4 bases short and J 5 bases short, with 18 bases between. The CDR3 spans 15 residues. Germline V gene lookup returns CDR1 KGHSH and CDR2 LQKENI. CDR3 loop: CASSLRDGGRNEQYF. Written as DNA, the CDR3 is TGTGCCAGCTCACTTCGGGACGGGGGTAGGAACGAGCAGTACTTC.

This clonotype was counted once. This chain joins TRBV24-1 and TRBJ2-1, with TRBD2 as a possible D gene (6 bases). Germline V CDR1 and CDR2: KGHDR, SFDVKD. Between the trimmed V and J ends, which lost 4 bases and 7 bases, there was a span of 22 bases. The CDR3 is 17 amino acids. CDR3 DNA sequence: TGTGCCACCAGTGACTCCCGCGCTAAGGGGAGCGGGAATGAGCAGTTCTTC. Translation gives CATSDSRAKGSGNEQFF.

The chain is built from TRBV20-1 and TRBJ2-5; D perhaps matches TRBD2 (7 bases). Looked up from germline, CDR1 is DFQATT and CDR2 is SNEGSKA (reference sequence). This CDR3 has 17 amino acids. The ends were cut back, 3 bases at V and 4 bases at J, with 24 bases in the middle. The CDR3 DNA sequence: TGCAGTGCTAGTAGGGGGTTGGCGGGGGCTTCAGGAGAGACCCAGTACTTC. This codes for CSASRGLAGASGETQYF.

The chain uses TRBV5-4 and TRBJ2-2; 14 bases fit TRBD2. Per the germline V gene, CDR1 is SGHNT and CDR2 is YYREEE (reference sequence). V trimming: 5 bases; J trimming: 6 bases; junction bases outside the gene matches: 9. CDR3 length: 17 amino acids. CDR3 nucleotides: TGTGCCAGCAGTCCCGGGACTAGCGGGAGAGGGGCCGGGGAGCTGTTTTTT. Its protein is CASSPGTSGRGAGELFF.